This entry concerns a single T cell receptor (beta chain). Its antigen remains unidentified. This record belongs to a study of cytomegalovirus exposure and HLA in healthy donors. The study, taken as a whole, reports: In a later analysis, several top co-occurrence clusters appeared linked to parvovirus B19, influenza, CMV and Epstein-Barr virus. An analysis that was carried out later associated 15,000 to 20,000 TCR beta sequences with HLA alleles at 0.05 false discovery rate. In an earlier analysis, about 87% or about 30%: the productive usage of most TCR beta V segments.

Primers included in the PCR were 60 Vbeta and 13 Jbeta primers. TCRdb's copy holds only in-frame clones and misses some; the assay was immunoSEQ multiplex PCR. The table has 150,000 to 200,000 clones, about 75% seen once; the top ten hold 7.4%. The CDR3 runs to 16 residues. Germline CDR1 and CDR2: MNHNS and SASEGT. Trimming shortened V by 3 bases and J by 0 bases, and 14 bases separated the two germline ends. The sequencing input was PBMCs. This chain joins TRBV6-1 and TRBJ2-5, with a tentative D call TRBD2 (5 bases). This clonotype was obtained from a male donor in good health and CMV-seropositive. CDR3 DNA sequence: TGTGCCAGCAGTGAGTCCGGACTCCGAAACCAAGAGACCCAGTACTTC. Its protein is CASSESGLRNQETQYF.